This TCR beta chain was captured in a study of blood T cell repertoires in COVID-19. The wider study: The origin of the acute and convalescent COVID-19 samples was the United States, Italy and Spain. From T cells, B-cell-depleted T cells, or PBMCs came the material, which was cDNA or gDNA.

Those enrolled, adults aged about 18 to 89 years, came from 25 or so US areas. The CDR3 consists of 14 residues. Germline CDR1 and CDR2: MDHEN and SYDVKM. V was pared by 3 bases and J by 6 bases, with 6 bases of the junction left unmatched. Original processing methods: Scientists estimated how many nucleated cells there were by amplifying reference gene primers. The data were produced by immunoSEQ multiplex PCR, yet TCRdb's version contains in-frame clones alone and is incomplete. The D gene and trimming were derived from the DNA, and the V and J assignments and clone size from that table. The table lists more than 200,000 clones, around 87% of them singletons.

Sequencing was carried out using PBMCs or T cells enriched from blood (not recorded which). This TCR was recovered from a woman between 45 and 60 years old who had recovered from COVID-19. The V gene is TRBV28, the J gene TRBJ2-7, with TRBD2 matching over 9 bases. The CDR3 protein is CASSLVSGSREQYF. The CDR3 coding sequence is TGTGCCAGCAGTTTGGTTAGCGGGAGTCGCGAGCAGTACTTC.